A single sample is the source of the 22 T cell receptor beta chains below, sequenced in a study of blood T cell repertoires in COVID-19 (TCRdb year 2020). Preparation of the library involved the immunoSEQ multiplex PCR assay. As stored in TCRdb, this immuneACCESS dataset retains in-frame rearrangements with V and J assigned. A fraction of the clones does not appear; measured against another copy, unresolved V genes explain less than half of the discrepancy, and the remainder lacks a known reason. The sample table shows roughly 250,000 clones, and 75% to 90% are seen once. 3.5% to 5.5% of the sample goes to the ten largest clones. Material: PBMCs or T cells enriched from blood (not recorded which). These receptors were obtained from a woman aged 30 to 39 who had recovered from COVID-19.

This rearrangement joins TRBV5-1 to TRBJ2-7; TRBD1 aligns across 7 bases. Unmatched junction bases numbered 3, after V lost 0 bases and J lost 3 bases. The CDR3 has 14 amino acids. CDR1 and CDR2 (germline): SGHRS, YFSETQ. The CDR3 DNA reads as TGCGCCAGCAGCTTGGGTGACAGGGTCTACGAGCAGTACTTC. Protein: CASSLGDRVYEQYF.

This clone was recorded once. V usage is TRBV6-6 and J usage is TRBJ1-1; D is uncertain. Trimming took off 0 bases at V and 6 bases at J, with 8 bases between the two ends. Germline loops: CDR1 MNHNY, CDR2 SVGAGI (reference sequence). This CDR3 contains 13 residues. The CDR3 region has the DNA TGTGCCAGCAGTTACTCGGGCTTCCCTGAAGCTTTCTTT. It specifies CASSYSGFPEAFF.

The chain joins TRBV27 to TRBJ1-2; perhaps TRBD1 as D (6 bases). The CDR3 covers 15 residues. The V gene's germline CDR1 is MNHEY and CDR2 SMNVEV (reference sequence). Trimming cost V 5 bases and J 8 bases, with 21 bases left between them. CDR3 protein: CASSDDRKRFGGYTF. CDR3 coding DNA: TGTGCCAGCAGTGACGACAGGAAGAGGTTCGGGGGCTACACCTTC.

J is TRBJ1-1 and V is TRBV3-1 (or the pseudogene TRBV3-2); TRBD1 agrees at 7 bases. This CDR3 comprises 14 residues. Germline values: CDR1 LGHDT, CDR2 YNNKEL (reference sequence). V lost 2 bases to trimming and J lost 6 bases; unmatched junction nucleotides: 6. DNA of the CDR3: TGTGCCAGCAGCCAACGGGACAGAGGGGCTGAAGCTTTCTTT. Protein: CASSQRDRGAEAFF.

The CDR3 sequence: CSATSGSEQYF. The CDR3 bases are TGCAGTGCTACTAGCGGGAGCGAGCAGTACTTC. The chain joins TRBV20-1 to TRBJ2-7; TRBD2 agrees at 10 bases. The CDR3 runs to 11 residues. Per the germline V gene, CDR1 is DFQATT and CDR2 is SNEGSKA (reference sequence). V lost 4 bases, J lost 6 bases, and 0 bases stayed unmatched.

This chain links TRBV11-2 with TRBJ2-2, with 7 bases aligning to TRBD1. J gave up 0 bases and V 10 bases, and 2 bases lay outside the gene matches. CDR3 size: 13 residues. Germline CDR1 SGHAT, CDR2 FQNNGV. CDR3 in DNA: TGTGCCATAACAGGGGCGAACACCGGGGAGCTGTTTTTT. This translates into CAITGANTGELFF. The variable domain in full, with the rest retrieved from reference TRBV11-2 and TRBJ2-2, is EAGVAQSPRYKIIEKRQSVAFWCNPISGHATLYWYQQILGQGPKLLIQFQNNGVVDDSQLPKDRFSAERLKGVDSTLKIQPAKLEDSAVYLCAITGANTGELFFGEGSRLTVL.

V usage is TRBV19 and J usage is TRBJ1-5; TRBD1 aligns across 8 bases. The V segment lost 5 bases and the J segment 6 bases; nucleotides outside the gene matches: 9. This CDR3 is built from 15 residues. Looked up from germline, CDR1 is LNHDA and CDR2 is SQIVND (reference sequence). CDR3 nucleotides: TGTGCCAGTAGTGAACACAGGGGGGTAGGTCAGCCCCAGCATTTT. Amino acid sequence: CASSEHRGVGQPQHF.

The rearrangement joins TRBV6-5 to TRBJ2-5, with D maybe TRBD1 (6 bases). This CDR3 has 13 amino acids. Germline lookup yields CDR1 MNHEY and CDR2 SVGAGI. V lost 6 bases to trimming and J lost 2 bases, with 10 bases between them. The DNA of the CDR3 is TGTGCCAGCAGCGGACAGTTACAAGAGACCCAGTACTTC. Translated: CASSGQLQETQYF.

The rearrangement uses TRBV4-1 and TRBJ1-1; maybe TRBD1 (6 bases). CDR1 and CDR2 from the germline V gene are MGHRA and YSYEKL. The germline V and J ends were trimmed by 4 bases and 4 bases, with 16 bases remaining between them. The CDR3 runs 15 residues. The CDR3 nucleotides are TGCGCCAGCAGCCGGAAAACTTCAGGGGTCACTGAAGCTTTCTTT. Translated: CASSRKTSGVTEAFF.

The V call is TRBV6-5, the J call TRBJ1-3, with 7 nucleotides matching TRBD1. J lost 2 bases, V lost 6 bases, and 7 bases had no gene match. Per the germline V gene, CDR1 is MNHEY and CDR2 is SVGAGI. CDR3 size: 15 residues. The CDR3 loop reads CASSGRQGAGNTIYF. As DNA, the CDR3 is TGTGCCAGCAGCGGAAGACAGGGAGCTGGAAACACCATATATTTT.

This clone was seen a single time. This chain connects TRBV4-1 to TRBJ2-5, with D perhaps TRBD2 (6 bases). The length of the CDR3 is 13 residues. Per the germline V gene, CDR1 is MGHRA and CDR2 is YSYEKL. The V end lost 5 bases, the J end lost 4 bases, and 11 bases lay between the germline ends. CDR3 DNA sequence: TGCGCCAGCAGCACTACACTAGCAGAGACCCAGTACTTC. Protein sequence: CASSTTLAETQYF.

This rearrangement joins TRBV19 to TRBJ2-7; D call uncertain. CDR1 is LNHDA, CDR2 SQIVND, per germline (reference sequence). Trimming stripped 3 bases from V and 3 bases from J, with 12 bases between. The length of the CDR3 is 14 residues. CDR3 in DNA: TGTGCCAGTAGTATCGCTTACAGTGGCTACGAGCAGTACTTC. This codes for CASSIAYSGYEQYF.

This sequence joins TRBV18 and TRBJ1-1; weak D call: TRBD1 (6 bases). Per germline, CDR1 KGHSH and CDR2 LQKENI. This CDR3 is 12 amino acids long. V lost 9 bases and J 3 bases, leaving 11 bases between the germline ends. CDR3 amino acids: CASFRGDTEAFF. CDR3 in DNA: TGTGCCAGTTTCAGGGGAGACACTGAAGCTTTCTTT. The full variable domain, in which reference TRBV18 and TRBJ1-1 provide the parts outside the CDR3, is NAGVMQNPRHLVRRRGQEARLRCSPMKGHSHVYWYRQLPEEGLKFMVYLQKENIIDESGMPKERFSAEFPKEGPSILRIQQVVRGDSAAYFCASFRGDTEAFFGQGTRLTVV.

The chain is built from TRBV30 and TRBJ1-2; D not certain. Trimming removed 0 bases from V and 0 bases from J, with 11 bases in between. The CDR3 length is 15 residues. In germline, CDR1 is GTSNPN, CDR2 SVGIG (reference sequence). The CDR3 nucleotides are TGTGCCTGGAGTGTAGAGACTTTTTCTAACTATGGCTACACCTTC. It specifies CAWSVETFSNYGYTF.

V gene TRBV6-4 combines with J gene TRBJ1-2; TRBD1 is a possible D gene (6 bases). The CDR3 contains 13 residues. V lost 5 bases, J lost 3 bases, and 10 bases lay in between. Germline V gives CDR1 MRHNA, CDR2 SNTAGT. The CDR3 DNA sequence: TGTGCCAGCAGTCCAGGGGTTTACTATGGCTACACCTTC. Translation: CASSPGVYYGYTF.

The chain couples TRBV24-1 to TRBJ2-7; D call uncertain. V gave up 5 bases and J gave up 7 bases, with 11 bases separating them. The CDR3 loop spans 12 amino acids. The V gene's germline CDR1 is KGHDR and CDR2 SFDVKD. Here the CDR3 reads CATSGASFEQYF. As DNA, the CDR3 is TGTGCCACCAGTGGGGCCAGCTTTGAGCAGTACTTC.

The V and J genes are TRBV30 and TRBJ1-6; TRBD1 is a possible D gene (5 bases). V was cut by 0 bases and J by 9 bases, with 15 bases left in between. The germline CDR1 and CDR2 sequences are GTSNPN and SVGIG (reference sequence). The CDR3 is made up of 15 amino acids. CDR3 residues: CAWSVLQGLGSPLHF. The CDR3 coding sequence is TGTGCCTGGAGTGTACTCCAGGGACTAGGTTCACCCCTCCACTTT.

The CDR3 loop reads CASSPAGTGYTYEQYF. The CDR3, as DNA: TGTGCCAGCTCACCAGCCGGGACAGGTTACACCTACGAGCAGTACTTC. The J gene is TRBJ2-7, the V gene TRBV18; 8 bases map to TRBD1. Losses at the gene ends were 2 bases for V and 2 bases for J; bases not matched to a gene: 8. The CDR3 has 16 amino acids. CDR1 is KGHSH and CDR2 is LQKENI in the germline V gene.

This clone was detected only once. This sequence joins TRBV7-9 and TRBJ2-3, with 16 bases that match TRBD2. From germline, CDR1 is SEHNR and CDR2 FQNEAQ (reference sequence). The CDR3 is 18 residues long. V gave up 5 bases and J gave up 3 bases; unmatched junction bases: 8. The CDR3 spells CASSMGLAGGPSTDTQYF. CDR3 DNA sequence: TGTGCCAGCAGCATGGGACTAGCGGGGGGGCCATCAACAGATACGCAGTATTTT.

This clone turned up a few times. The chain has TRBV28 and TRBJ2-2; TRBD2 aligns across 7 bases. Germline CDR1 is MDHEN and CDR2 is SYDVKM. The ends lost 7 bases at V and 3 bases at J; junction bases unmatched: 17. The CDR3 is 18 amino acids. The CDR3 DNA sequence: TGTGCCAGCAAAGTCGGGGGGAGAGTAGCGGGCCACACCGGGGAGCTGTTTTTT. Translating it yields CASKVGGRVAGHTGELFF. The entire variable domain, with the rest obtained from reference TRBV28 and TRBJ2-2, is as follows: DVKVTQSSRYLVKRTGEKVFLECVQDMDHENMFWYRQDPGLGLRLIYFSYDVKMKEKGDIPEGYSVSREKKERFSLILESASTNQTSMYLCASKVGGRVAGHTGELFFGEGSRLTVL.

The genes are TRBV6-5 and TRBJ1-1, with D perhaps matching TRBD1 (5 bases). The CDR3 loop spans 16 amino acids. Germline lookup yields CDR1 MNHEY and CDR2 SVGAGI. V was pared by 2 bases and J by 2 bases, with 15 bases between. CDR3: CASSYLRRGSNTEAFF. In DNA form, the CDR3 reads TGTGCCAGCAGTTACCTCCGAAGGGGTTCCAACACTGAAGCTTTCTTT.

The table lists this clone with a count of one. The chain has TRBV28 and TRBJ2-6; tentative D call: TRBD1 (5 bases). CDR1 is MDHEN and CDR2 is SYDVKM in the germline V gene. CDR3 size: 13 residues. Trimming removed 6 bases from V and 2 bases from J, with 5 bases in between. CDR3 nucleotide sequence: TGTGCCAGCAGGGGGCCTGGGGCCAACGTCCTGACTTTC. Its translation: CASRGPGANVLTF.